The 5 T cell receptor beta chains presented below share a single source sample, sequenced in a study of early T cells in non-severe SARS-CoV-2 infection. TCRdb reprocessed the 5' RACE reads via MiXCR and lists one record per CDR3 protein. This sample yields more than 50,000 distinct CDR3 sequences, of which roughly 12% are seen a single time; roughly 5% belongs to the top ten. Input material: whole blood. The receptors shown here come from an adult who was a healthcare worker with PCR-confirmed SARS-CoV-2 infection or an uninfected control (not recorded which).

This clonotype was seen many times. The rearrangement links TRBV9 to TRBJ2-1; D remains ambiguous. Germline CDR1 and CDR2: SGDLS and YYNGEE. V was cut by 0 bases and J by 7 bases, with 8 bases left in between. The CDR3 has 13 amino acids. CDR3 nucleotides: TGTGCCAGCAGCGTAGATCTGTTGAATGAGCAGTTCTTC. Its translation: CASSVDLLNEQFF.

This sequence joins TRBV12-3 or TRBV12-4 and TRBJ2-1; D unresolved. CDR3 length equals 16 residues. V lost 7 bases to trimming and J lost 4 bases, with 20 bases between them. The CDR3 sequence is CASKERAIPSYNEQFF. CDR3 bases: TGTGCCAGCAAGGAACGGGCTATCCCTTCTTACAATGAGCAGTTCTTC.

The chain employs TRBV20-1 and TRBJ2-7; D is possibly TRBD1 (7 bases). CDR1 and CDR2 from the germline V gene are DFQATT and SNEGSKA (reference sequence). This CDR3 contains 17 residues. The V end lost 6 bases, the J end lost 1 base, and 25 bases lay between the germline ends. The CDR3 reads CSALPSGGRLKSYEQYF. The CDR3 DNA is TGCAGTGCACTCCCCTCAGGGGGGAGGCTAAAATCCTACGAGCAGTACTTC.

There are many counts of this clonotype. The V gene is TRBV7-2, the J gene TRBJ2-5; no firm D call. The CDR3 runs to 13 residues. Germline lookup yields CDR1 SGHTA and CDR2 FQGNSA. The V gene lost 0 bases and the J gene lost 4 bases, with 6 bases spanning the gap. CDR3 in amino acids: CASSLALGETQYF. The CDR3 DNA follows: TGTGCCAGCAGCTTAGCGCTGGGAGAGACCCAGTACTTC.

In DNA, the CDR3 is TGTGCCAGCACCACTTCTAGCGGCCACGGCGAGCAGTACTTC. This encodes CASTTSSGHGEQYF. The rearrangement links TRBV3-1 to TRBJ2-7; the match to TRBD2 covers 7 bases. V lost 7 bases to trimming and J lost 6 bases; unmatched junction nucleotides: 12. CDR1 LGHDT and CDR2 YNNKEL come from the germline V gene (reference sequence). The CDR3 spans 14 residues.